The rows below give T cell receptor beta chains drawn from one sample of a study of shared clonotypes between healthy human individuals. Profiled with immunoSEQ multiplex PCR; TCRdb holds only in-frame clones, not every one. Among around 2,000,000 clones listed, approximately 94% were seen once. Specimen: naive CD8+ T cells sorted from blood. The receptors here all came from a man between 18 and 35 years old in good health. The CDR3 runs from the conserved cysteine through the conserved F or W. The D gene is left open where the match is weak. Size is stated for part of the rows, as once, few or many counts, or as a class when the clone is expanded.

d_gene	v_gene	abundance	j_gene	CDR3nt	CDR3aa
NA	TRBV27	NA	TRBJ1-1	TGTGCCAGCAGTCCCTCGCACGGGGAAGTCTGGACTGAAGCTTTCTTT	CASSPSHGEVWTEAFF
NA	TRBV4-1	NA	TRBJ1-1	TGCGCCAGCGGTCAGTACCTGAACACTGAAGCTTTCTTT	CASGQYLNTEAFF
TRBD1	TRBV27	NA	TRBJ2-3	TGTGCCAGCAGCCCTGACAGGGAGACAGATACGCAGTATTTT	CASSPDRETDTQYF
NA	TRBV7-2	NA	TRBJ1-4	TGTGCCAGCAGCCGCGACAAGGAGGGGGCAACTAATGAAAAACTGTTTTTT	CASSRDKEGATNEKLFF
TRBD1	TRBV5-6	NA	TRBJ2-7	TGTGCCAGCAGCTCACCGACAGGGATATCCTACGAGCAGTACTTC	CASSSPTGISYEQYF
NA	TRBV19	NA	TRBJ1-2	TGTGCCAAAAGTTGGCCTAGGGGTTCGCCAATTAACTATGGCTACACCTTC	CAKSWPRGSPINYGYTF
NA	TRBV4-3	NA	TRBJ2-7	TGCGCCAGCAGCCAAGGGACTGGTCCATACGAGCAGTACTTC	CASSQGTGPYEQYF
NA	TRBV27	NA	TRBJ1-6	TGTGCCAGCAGTTTAGGGGGGCGCGGTTCACCCCTCCACTTT	CASSLGGRGSPLHF
NA	TRBV7-6	NA	TRBJ2-7	TGTGCCAGCAGCCTAACCTCGGGACAATCGAGCGAGCAGTACTTC	CASSLTSGQSSEQYF
TRBD1	TRBV19	NA	TRBJ1-5	TGTGCCAGTAGTACCGACAGGGCCTATCAGCCCCAGCATTTT	CASSTDRAYQPQHF
NA	TRBV5-1	once	TRBJ2-7	TGCGCCAGCAGCTTGTTGGGCGAATTGGTTGAGCAGTACTTC	CASSLLGELVEQYF
TRBD1	TRBV5-1	NA	TRBJ1-2	TGCGCCAGCAGCGCTCTAAAAGGACAGGATGGCTACACCTTC	CASSALKGQDGYTF
NA	TRBV7-8	NA	TRBJ1-2	TGTGCCAGCAGCTTAGCGGGAGGGTTCTATGGCTACACCTTC	CASSLAGGFYGYTF
NA	TRBV5-6	NA	TRBJ2-5	TGTGCCAGCAGCTCAGGGGGGGAGGAGACCCAGTACTTC	CASSSGGEETQYF
TRBD2	TRBV7-9	NA	TRBJ2-3	TGTGCCAGCAGCTTAGAACTAGCGGGGGGTAGGGATACGCAGTATTTT	CASSLELAGGRDTQYF
TRBD2	TRBV9	NA	TRBJ2-1	TGTGCCAGCAGTCTCGGACTAGCGGGGGGATACAATGAGCAGTTCTTC	CASSLGLAGGYNEQFF
NA	TRBV29-1	once	TRBJ1-4	TGCAGCGTTGAAATGGCAGGTTCGGGTGAAAAACTGTTTTTT	CSVEMAGSGEKLFF
TRBD1	TRBV5-1	NA	TRBJ1-1	TGCGCCAGCAGCTTTGGACAGGGTGGATGGTCGAACACTGAAGCTTTCTTT	CASSFGQGGWSNTEAFF
TRBD2	TRBV6-1	NA	TRBJ2-5	TGTGCCAGCAGTGAAGTAGGACTAGCGTATGAGACCCAGTACTTC	CASSEVGLAYETQYF
TRBD2	TRBV2	NA	TRBJ2-7	TGTGCTTCAAGTGGAGGGGGAACTAGCGGATACTACGAGCAGTACTTC	CASSGGGTSGYYEQYF
NA	TRBV11-2	NA	TRBJ2-3	TGTGCCAGCAGCCTCGGAGCCGGCGGAGTTGACACAGATACGCAGTATTTT	CASSLGAGGVDTDTQYF
TRBD1	TRBV2	NA	TRBJ2-7	TGTGCCAGCAGTACCGGGACAGGGGCGTGGGAGCAGTACTTC	CASSTGTGAWEQYF
NA	TRBV4-3	NA	TRBJ1-2	TGCGCCAGCAGCCAAGACCACTTTTCCTATGGCTACGCCTTC	CASSQDHFSYGYAF
NA	TRBV5-6	once	TRBJ2-1	TGTGCCAGCAGCTTGGGACAGGGATTTGGGGGGCCCTACAATGAGCAGTTCTTC	CASSLGQGFGGPYNEQFF
NA	TRBV27	NA	TRBJ1-1	TGTGCCAGCAGTTTTAAGGCGAACACTGAAGCTTTCTTT	CASSFKANTEAFF
TRBD1	TRBV19	NA	TRBJ2-7	TGTGCCAGTAGTCCGACAGGGGGGGCCGGGTACGAGCAGTACTTC	CASSPTGGAGYEQYF
TRBD1	TRBV4-1	NA	TRBJ2-7	TGCGCCAGCAGCCAAGAGCGGACAGGGGGTTCCTACGAGCAGTACTTC	CASSQERTGGSYEQYF
TRBD1	TRBV27	once	TRBJ2-7	TGTGCCAGCAGAATAACGACAGGGCGAATCGACGAGCAGTACTTC	CASRITTGRIDEQYF